Presented here are 18 T cell receptor beta chains from one specimen sequenced in a study of T cell responses to AZD1222 COVID-19 vaccine. Only in-frame clones appear in the TCRdb table, and some are missing; sequencing was by immunoSEQ multiplex PCR. The sample yields fewer than 100,000 clones, approximately 84% seen once. The input for sequencing was peripheral blood, taken 28 days after the second AZD1222 dose. These receptors were obtained from an adult who received the AZD1222 COVID-19 vaccine.

This chain uses TRBV11-2 with TRBJ1-1; no reliable D call. This CDR3 has 15 amino acids. From germline, CDR1 is SGHAT and CDR2 FQNNGV. Trimming took off 0 bases at V and 0 bases at J, with 8 bases between the two ends. CDR3: CASSLEGALNTEAFF. In DNA form, the CDR3 reads TGTGCCAGCAGCTTAGAGGGTGCTTTGAACACTGAAGCTTTCTTT.

The chain couples TRBV12-3 or TRBV12-4 to TRBJ1-1; D might be TRBD1 (5 bases). Trimming stripped 2 bases from V and 5 bases from J, with 6 bases between. The CDR3 length is 12 residues. The CDR3, as DNA: TGTGCCAGCAGTTTATCAGGGACTGAAGCTTTCTTT. Translating gives CASSLSGTEAFF.

The chain is built from TRBV7-3 and TRBJ2-3, with a weak D call TRBD1 (5 bases). The CDR3 spans 12 residues. Trimming cost V 2 bases and J 6 bases, with 6 bases left between them. The germline CDR1 and CDR2 sequences are SGHTA and FQGTGA. In DNA form, the CDR3 reads TGTGCCAGCAGCTTAGGGGCGGATACGCAGTATTTT. As protein: CASSLGADTQYF.

This sequence joins TRBV3-1 (or the pseudogene TRBV3-2) and TRBJ2-1; 8 nucleotides align to TRBD2. Losses at the gene ends were 4 bases for V and 6 bases for J; bases not matched to a gene: 8. The CDR3 sequence is 15 residues long. Germline assignment: CDR1 LGHDT and CDR2 YNNKEL (reference sequence). CDR3 nucleotides: TGTGCCAGCAGCCTCGGCGGGGGGCCGCTCAATGAGCAGTTCTTC. It yields the protein CASSLGGGPLNEQFF.

The CDR3 is CASRHRYSFVGANVLTF. As DNA, the CDR3 is TGCGCCAGCAGACACAGATACTCTTTCGTTGGGGCCAACGTCCTGACTTTC. The V call is TRBV10-1, the J call TRBJ2-6; D ambiguous. Germline CDR1 and CDR2: WNHNN and SYGVQD (reference sequence). V was trimmed by 6 bases and J by 3 bases, leaving 18 bases between them. This CDR3 comprises 17 residues.

V usage is TRBV19 and J usage is TRBJ1-1; a weak D match, TRBD1 (5 bases). The V and J ends lost 4 bases and 0 bases respectively, with 12 bases between them. Germline values: CDR1 LNHDA, CDR2 SQIVND (reference sequence). The CDR3 consists of 15 residues. The CDR3 DNA reads TGTGCCAGTAGTAATTACAGGTCTTTGAACACTGAAGCTTTCTTT. It is translated as CASSNYRSLNTEAFF.

V usage is TRBV6-1 and J usage is TRBJ1-2; D is unresolved. CDR3 size: 13 residues. Looked up from germline, CDR1 is MNHNS and CDR2 is SASEGT. V lost 2 bases and J 2 bases, leaving 6 bases between the germline ends. The CDR3 region has the DNA TGTGCCAGCAGTGAAATAGGAAACTATGGCTACACCTTC. It is translated as CASSEIGNYGYTF.

The gene calls are TRBV10-1 and TRBJ1-2; D is uncertain. The CDR3 extends over 13 amino acids. CDR1 and CDR2 from the germline V gene are WNHNN and SYGVQD (reference sequence). Trimming left V 6 bases short and J 3 bases short, with 11 bases between. The CDR3 region is CASSPGRDYGYTF. The CDR3 nucleotides read TGCGCCAGCAGCCCCGGTCGGGACTATGGCTACACCTTC.

As for this clone: Other DNA sequences in this specimen translate into the identical CDR3. V and J are TRBV7-2 and TRBJ2-7; 7 positions agree with TRBD2. CDR1 and CDR2 (germline): SGHTA, FQGNSA. Trimming removed 0 bases from V and 0 bases from J; junction bases left unmatched: 2. The length of the CDR3 is 15 residues. CDR3 bases: TGTGCCAGCAGCTTAGCGGGGGGGAGCTCCTACGAGCAGTACTTC. It translates to CASSLAGGSSYEQYF.

V gene TRBV7-2 combines with J gene TRBJ1-5; 7 nucleotides line up with TRBD1. CDR3 length: 16 residues. With V trimmed by 5 bases and J by 0 bases, 7 bases remained unmatched. The V gene's germline CDR1 is SGHTA and CDR2 FQGNSA. The CDR3: CASSEDRPYSNQPQHF. CDR3 bases: TGTGCCAGCAGCGAGGACAGGCCTTATAGCAATCAGCCCCAGCATTTT.

The V and J genes are TRBV5-1 and TRBJ2-2, with D perhaps TRBD1 (6 bases). This CDR3 region has 16 residues. CDR1 is SGHRS, CDR2 YFSETQ, per germline. V lost 3 bases and J 3 bases, leaving 15 bases between the germline ends. CDR3 protein: CASSSRQGRYTGELFF. The CDR3 bases are TGCGCCAGCAGCTCGAGGCAGGGGCGATACACCGGGGAGCTGTTTTTT.

The chain carries TRBV4-1 and TRBJ1-4; D is ambiguous. The V end lost 8 bases, the J end lost 8 bases, and 9 bases lay between the germline ends. CDR1 and CDR2 from the germline V gene are MGHRA and YSYEKL. The length of the CDR3 is 11 residues. CDR3 region: CASSRYEKLFF. CDR3 sequence (DNA): TGCGCCAGCTCGCGATACGAAAAACTGTTTTTT.

This clone was recorded a few times. Other DNA sequences in this sample translate to the same CDR3. The chain joins TRBV5-1 to TRBJ1-2; D may be TRBD1 (6 bases). The CDR3 length is 14 residues. Germline CDR1 is SGHRS and CDR2 is YFSETQ. Trimming took 0 bases from V and 2 from J, leaving 8 bases between them. The CDR3 DNA is TGCGCCAGCAGCTTGGATCAGGGGAACTATGGCTACACCTTC. This translates into CASSLDQGNYGYTF.

The chain employs TRBV7-6 and TRBJ2-3; D call uncertain. With 0 bases removed from V and 5 bases from J, the gap between germline ends came to 0 bases. CDR1 and CDR2 (germline): SGHVS, FNYEAQ. This CDR3 is built from 11 residues. CDR3 in amino acids: CASSLADTQYF. CDR3 in DNA: TGTGCCAGCAGCTTAGCAGATACGCAGTATTTT.

This rearrangement joins TRBV9 to TRBJ2-7; possible D gene TRBD1, 6 bases. Between the trimmed V and J ends, which lost 4 bases and 2 bases, there was a span of 16 bases. CDR1 is SGDLS, CDR2 YYNGEE, per germline. The CDR3 is made up of 15 amino acids. CDR3 bases: TGTGCCAGCAGCATAGCAGGACAGCCTCCCTACGAGCAGTACTTC. Translation gives CASSIAGQPPYEQYF.

The chain uses TRBV27 and TRBJ1-1, with D maybe TRBD1 (5 bases). CDR3 size: 14 residues. Trimming stripped 1 base from V and 1 base from J, with 7 bases between. CDR1 and CDR2 from the germline V gene are MNHEY and SMNVEV (reference sequence). The CDR3 loop reads CASSLYDRNTEAFF. In nucleotides, the CDR3 is TGTGCCAGCAGTTTATACGACAGGAACACTGAAGCTTTCTTT.

This chain uses TRBV5-4 with TRBJ2-1; possibly TRBD1 for D (6 bases). The germline V gene has CDR1 SGHNT and CDR2 YYREEE (reference sequence). The CDR3 length is 14 residues. V lost 4 bases and J lost 2, with 10 bases in between. The DNA for the CDR3 is TGTGCCAGCAGCCAGGACAGTACCTACAATGAGCAGTTCTTC. Its protein is CASSQDSTYNEQFF. Drawing the rest from reference TRBV5-4 and TRBJ2-1, the complete variable domain is ETGVTQSPTHLIKTRGQQVTLRCSSQSGHNTVSWYQQALGQGPQFIFQYYREEENGRGNFPPRFSGLQFPNYSSELNVNALELDDSALYLCASSQDSTYNEQFFGPGTRLTVL.

This chain uses TRBV10-2 with TRBJ2-7; D gene uncertain. Germline V CDR1 and CDR2: WSHSY, SAAADI. This CDR3 is 12 amino acids long. Between the trimmed V and J ends, which lost 3 bases and 4 bases, there was a span of 7 bases. The CDR3 bases are TGCGCCAGCAGTGAACTGGTTTACGAGCAGTACTTC. Protein: CASSELVYEQYF.